This T cell receptor (beta chain) was observed in a study of T-cell memory formation after mild COVID-19. This clonotype was observed a few times. Trimming cost V 1 base and J 0 bases, with 16 bases left between them. The CDR3 sequence is 18 residues long. The V gene's germline CDR1 is LGHNA and CDR2 YSLEER. Using its own MiXCR run on the 5' RACE reads, TCRdb lists one record per CDR3 protein. There are about 400,000 distinct CDR3 sequences in the sample; roughly a quarter occur only once, and 13% lies in the top ten. The sample taken for sequencing was PBMCs or a T cell subset sorted from them (not recorded which). This receptor was identified in an adult woman who had mild COVID-19 (a few samples of this study predate the infection). Cell type and time point are not known. The chain recombines TRBV4-3 with TRBJ2-4; TRBD2 is a possible D gene (6 bases). CDR3 nucleotides: TGCGCCAGCAGCCAAGGGGACTGGCGGGGACTAGCCAAAAACATTCAGTACTTC. This gives the protein CASSQGDWRGLAKNIQYF.